This T cell receptor beta chain came from a study of T cell responses to AZD1222 COVID-19 vaccine. Across the study: Timing groups of about 4 and about 12 weeks for second doses were pooled.

A note on this clone: Its antigen is unidentified.

The CDR3 covers 19 residues. V shed 4 bases and J 4 bases; nucleotides not matched to a gene: 20. Germline V gene data show CDR1 as MNHEY and CDR2 as SMNVEV (reference sequence). Some clones are missing from TCRdb's copy, which holds only in-frame ones; the method was immunoSEQ multiplex PCR. The sample lists 100,000 to 150,000 clones, 80% to 90% occurring once. Study-level findings and limits: Seropositive status at baseline applied to only a handful of AZD1222 recipients. With two AZD1222 doses given, Spike-specific TCR breadth and depth both rose. Mostly white British, mostly female donors; authors suggested clonal diversity may be underestimated.

The clonotype was recovered from an adult in good health. The chain uses TRBV27 and TRBJ2-7; TRBD1 matches at 9 bases. This material consisted of peripheral blood, taken on day 0 of AZD1222 vaccination. DNA of the CDR3: TGTGCCAGCAGTTCCGGGGACAGGGAGTTGGGGGTACCCTGGTACGAGCAGTACTTC. Translating it yields CASSSGDRELGVPWYEQYF.